These 27 T cell receptor beta chains came from one sample sequenced in a study of CD8 T cells in Susac syndrome. Random hexamers were used to reverse transcribe an amount of roughly 0.5 to 1 ug RNA. MiXCR, applied by TCRdb to the immunoSEQ multiplex PCR reads, yields one record per CDR3 protein. In the table there are about 140,000 distinct CDR3 sequences, approximately 94% of which are singletons. Sequenced: CD4+ T cells from PBMCs. The receptors originated from a human donor with Susac syndrome.

The chain links TRBV27 to TRBJ2-2; maybe TRBD2 (5 bases). Trimming stripped 3 bases from V and 4 bases from J, with 18 bases between. The CDR3 spans 17 residues. The germline V gene encodes CDR1 MNHEY and CDR2 SMNVEV (reference sequence). CDR3 DNA: TGTGCCAGCAGTTTGGAAGGACTCACCTTACCCACCGGGGAGCTGTTTTTT. Translating it yields CASSLEGLTLPTGELFF.

This chain uses TRBV20-1 with TRBJ2-7, with 12 bases lining up with TRBD1. The CDR3 loop spans 15 amino acids. Germline CDR1 DFQATT, CDR2 SNEGSKA (reference sequence). V was pared by 5 bases and J by 6 bases, with 11 bases of the junction left unmatched. The CDR3 here is CSAPSPGQGASEQYF. For the CDR3, the DNA is TGCAGTGCTCCCTCACCGGGACAGGGGGCAAGCGAGCAGTACTTC.

The chain joins TRBV7-3 to TRBJ2-3; D gene unclear. CDR3 size: 17 residues. The V end was cut by 1 base, the J end by 0 bases, with 14 bases between. The V gene's germline CDR1 is SGHTA and CDR2 FQGTGA. The CDR3 coding sequence is TGTGCCAGCAGCTTAAGCGGCGTTGGTGCTAGCACAGATACGCAGTATTTT. Amino acids: CASSLSGVGASTDTQYF.

This rearrangement joins TRBV3-1 to TRBJ2-5; 12 bases line up with TRBD2. Germline loops: CDR1 LGHDT, CDR2 YNNKEL (reference sequence). This CDR3 spans 15 amino acids. Trimming at V came to 5 bases and at J to 5 bases, leaving 6 bases not matched to a gene. Written as DNA, the CDR3 is TGTGCCAGCAGCTACGGACTAGCGGGAAGGGAGACCCAGTACTTC. Residues: CASSYGLAGRETQYF.

This chain uses TRBV29-1 with TRBJ2-1, with a tentative D call TRBD1 (6 bases). This CDR3 spans 13 amino acids. Germline lookup yields CDR1 SQVTM and CDR2 ANQGSEA. V dropped 2 bases and J dropped 7 bases, with 12 bases sitting between them. CDR3 bases: TGCAGCGTTGAATCAGGGGCGAGGAATGAGCAGTTCTTC. This gives the protein CSVESGARNEQFF.

This rearrangement joins TRBV9 to TRBJ1-1; perhaps TRBD1 as D (5 bases). This CDR3 has 15 amino acids. The germline V gene has CDR1 SGDLS and CDR2 YYNGEE. Trimming took 3 bases from V and 4 from J, leaving 16 bases between them. CDR3 DNA: TGTGCCAGCAGCGCCACAGGACCTTCGAGCACTGAAGCTTTCTTT. This encodes CASSATGPSSTEAFF.

The sample holds one count of this clonotype. The gene calls are TRBV20-1 and TRBJ1-1; D possibly corresponds to TRBD1 (5 bases). V lost 5 bases, J lost 8 bases, and 12 bases lay in between. The CDR3 contains 11 residues. Germline CDR1 is DFQATT and CDR2 is SNEGSKA (reference sequence). This CDR3 is CSAVVAGEAFF. In DNA form, the CDR3 reads TGCAGTGCTGTAGTCGCAGGGGAAGCTTTCTTT.

The chain recombines TRBV3-1 with TRBJ2-7; tentatively, D is TRBD1 or TRBD2 (5 bases each). This CDR3 has 14 amino acids. V lost 1 base to trimming and J lost 2 bases, with 9 bases between them. Germline CDR1 LGHDT, CDR2 YNNKEL (reference sequence). The CDR3 loop reads CASSQAPGPYEQYF. The CDR3 region has the DNA TGTGCCAGCAGCCAAGCTCCGGGGCCCTACGAGCAGTACTTC.

The V and J genes are TRBV12-5 and TRBJ2-7; D call uncertain. The CDR3 length is 12 residues. Germline loops: CDR1 LGHNT, CDR2 FRNRAP. Trimming took off 2 bases at V and 4 bases at J, with 6 bases between the two ends. CDR3 residues: CASGLFSYEQYF. Here the CDR3 DNA reads TGTGCTAGTGGTTTGTTCTCTTACGAGCAGTACTTC.

V usage is TRBV7-9 and J usage is TRBJ1-2; maybe TRBD1 (6 bases). There are 14 residues in the CDR3. V lost 0 bases to trimming and J lost 6 bases, with 11 bases between them. CDR1 and CDR2 (germline): SEHNR, FQNEAQ (reference sequence). The CDR3 here is CASSLASGGDGYTF. The CDR3 DNA reads TGTGCCAGCAGCTTAGCGTCCGGGGGCGATGGCTACACCTTC. Full variable domain (missing parts from reference TRBV7-9 and TRBJ1-2): DTGVSQNPRHKITKRGQNVTFRCDPISEHNRLYWYRQTLGQGPEFLTYFQNEAQLEKSRLLSDRFSAERPKGSFSTLEIQRTEQGDSAMYLCASSLASGGDGYTFGSGTRLTVV.

This chain links TRBV5-1 with TRBJ1-5, with D possibly TRBD1 on 5 matching bases. Trimming left V 4 bases short and J 1 base short, with 9 bases between. The CDR3 spans 14 residues. Germline V CDR1 and CDR2: SGHRS, YFSETQ. DNA for the CDR3: TGCGCCAGCAGCCCAGGGACCAGCAATCAGCCCCAGCATTTT. Protein: CASSPGTSNQPQHF.

The rearrangement uses TRBV24-1 and TRBJ1-2, with D perhaps TRBD1 (5 bases). The V gene's germline CDR1 is KGHDR and CDR2 SFDVKD. Trimming left V 4 bases short and J 8 bases short, with 13 bases between. CDR3 size: 13 residues. This chain's CDR3 is CATSEGPWDGYTF. For the CDR3, the DNA is TGTGCCACCAGTGAGGGACCGTGGGACGGCTACACCTTC.

The chain links TRBV5-1 to TRBJ2-2, with TRBD2 as a possible D gene (6 bases). Trimming cost V 4 bases and J 5 bases, with 15 bases left between them. Per the germline V gene, CDR1 is SGHRS and CDR2 is YFSETQ. The CDR3 runs 15 residues. The CDR3 coding sequence is TGCGCCAGCAGCCTGGTTCCTGGAGGGACCGGGGAGCTGTTTTTT. It codes for CASSLVPGGTGELFF.

The rearrangement uses TRBV28 and TRBJ2-7, with no clear D. V was cut by 6 bases and J by 4 bases, with 13 bases left in between. The CDR3 sequence is 13 residues long. CDR1 and CDR2 from the germline V gene are MDHEN and SYDVKM. DNA of the CDR3: TGTGCCAGCAGAAGGGTCCCCGCGTACGAGCAGTACTTC. Residues: CASRRVPAYEQYF. The full variable domain, completed using reference TRBV28 and TRBJ2-7, is DVKVTQSSRYLVKRTGEKVFLECVQDMDHENMFWYRQDPGLGLRLIYFSYDVKMKEKGDIPEGYSVSREKKERFSLILESASTNQTSMYLCASRRVPAYEQYFGPGTRLTVT.

The chain has TRBV15 and TRBJ2-7; D is ambiguous. Per the germline V gene, CDR1 is LNHNV and CDR2 is YYDKDF (reference sequence). The CDR3 consists of 13 residues. Trimming left V 1 base short and J 2 bases short, with 6 bases between. CDR3 loop: CATSRGPAYEQYF. CDR3 DNA: TGTGCCACCAGCAGAGGACCCGCCTACGAGCAGTACTTC.

V and J are TRBV28 and TRBJ2-7; D is unclear. V was clipped by 6 bases and J by 12 bases, with 15 bases between them. Germline V gives CDR1 MDHEN, CDR2 SYDVKM. This CDR3 is 11 amino acids long. CDR3: CASRGGQVRYF. The CDR3 bases are TGTGCCAGCAGAGGTGGGCAGGTTCGGTACTTC.

This clonotype has a single count. CDR3 nucleotides: TGCAGTGCTCCCTTCAGTGGGGAACCTTACAATGAGCAGTTCTTC. Translated, it gives CSAPFSGEPYNEQFF. The J gene is TRBJ2-1, the V gene TRBV20-1; D remains ambiguous. The length of the CDR3 is 15 residues. CDR1 and CDR2 (germline): DFQATT, SNEGSKA (reference sequence). Trimming pared 5 bases from V and 4 bases from J, leaving 18 bases between.

The gene calls are TRBV6-4 and TRBJ2-1; 9 nucleotides line up with TRBD1. CDR1 and CDR2 from the germline V gene are MRHNA and SNTAGT. The CDR3 loop spans 15 amino acids. Trimming at V came to 0 bases and at J to 8 bases, leaving 5 bases not matched to a gene. The CDR3, as DNA: TGTGCCAGCAGTGACTCGGGACAGGGAAGCCATGAGCAGTTCTTC. Protein product: CASSDSGQGSHEQFF.

The chain uses TRBV29-1 and TRBJ2-5; D is tentatively TRBD1 or TRBD2 (7 bases each). The V and J ends lost 5 bases and 1 base respectively, with 14 bases between them. There are 14 residues in the CDR3. The germline CDR1 and CDR2 sequences are SQVTM and ANQGSEA. The CDR3 nucleotides read TGCAGCGTTAGACAGGGAGGGGGCCAAGAGACCCAGTACTTC. This sequence encodes CSVRQGGGQETQYF.

The chain is built from TRBV12-5 and TRBJ1-2; D is unclear. The germline CDR1 and CDR2 sequences are LGHNT and FRNRAP. V lost 1 base to trimming and J lost 0 bases, with 6 bases between them. This CDR3 spans 14 amino acids. The CDR3 spells CASGLGTTNYGYTF. The DNA for the CDR3 is TGTGCTAGTGGTTTGGGGACCACTAACTATGGCTACACCTTC.

The chain links TRBV27 to TRBJ2-7; D is possibly TRBD1 (6 bases). With 7 bases removed from V and 1 base from J, the gap between germline ends came to 17 bases. The CDR3 spans 15 residues. Germline CDR1 MNHEY, CDR2 SMNVEV (reference sequence). The CDR3: CASKTGSTGSYEQYF. In DNA form, the CDR3 reads TGTGCCAGCAAAACCGGCTCGACAGGATCCTACGAGCAGTACTTC.

This clonotype was detected only once. The V call is TRBV12-3 or TRBV12-4, the J call TRBJ2-3; TRBD2 matches 8 bases. This CDR3 has 16 residues. The V segment lost 6 bases and the J segment 2 bases; nucleotides outside the gene matches: 10. The CDR3 nucleotides are TGTGCCAGCAGCCTTCAAGCGGGGGTCTTCACAGATACGCAGTATTTT. It yields the protein CASSLQAGVFTDTQYF.

The chain employs TRBV24-1 and TRBJ2-1; tentatively, D is TRBD2 (6 bases). Germline assignment: CDR1 KGHDR and CDR2 SFDVKD. This CDR3 spans 12 amino acids. Trimming left V 4 bases short and J 9 bases short, with 9 bases between. Here the CDR3 reads CATSEGGREQFF. CDR3 DNA: TGTGCCACCAGTGAGGGGGGACGTGAGCAGTTCTTC.

The chain employs TRBV5-1 and TRBJ2-3, with D maybe TRBD2 (6 bases). There are 15 residues in the CDR3. Germline values: CDR1 SGHRS, CDR2 YFSETQ. Trimming cost V 1 base and J 2 bases, with 11 bases left between them. DNA for the CDR3: TGCGCCAGCAGCTTGCTCGGGAGTGTCACAGATACGCAGTATTTT. Encoded protein: CASSLLGSVTDTQYF. Full variable domain (rest looked up from reference TRBV5-1 and TRBJ2-3): KAGVTQTPRYLIKTRGQQVTLSCSPISGHRSVSWYQQTPGQGLQFLFEYFSETQRNKGNFPGRFSGRQFSNSRSEMNVSTLELGDSALYLCASSLLGSVTDTQYFGPGTRLTVL.

The V call is TRBV12-3 or TRBV12-4, the J call TRBJ1-6; D remains ambiguous. The CDR3 consists of 15 residues. Trimming removed 7 bases at V and 4 bases at J, with 14 bases between. DNA for the CDR3: TGTGCCAGCATGCGGGGAGGAGATTATAATTCACCCCTCCACTTT. It translates to CASMRGGDYNSPLHF.

In this sample, this clonotype turned up once. The chain links TRBV12-3 or TRBV12-4 to TRBJ1-5; D not certain. V gave up 5 bases and J gave up 6 bases, with 14 bases separating them. CDR3 size: 14 residues. The CDR3 spells CASSPQGGGQPQHF. CDR3 in DNA: TGTGCCAGCAGTCCCCAAGGAGGCGGTCAGCCCCAGCATTTT.

The chain carries TRBV13 and TRBJ1-1, with D tentatively TRBD1 (6 bases). Germline CDR1 is PRHDT and CDR2 is FYEKMQ (reference sequence). V gave up 2 bases and J gave up 4 bases, with 11 bases separating them. The CDR3 runs to 14 residues. Here the CDR3 DNA reads TGTGCCAGCAGCTTACAGGGGCTGAGCACTGAAGCTTTCTTT. Amino acid sequence: CASSLQGLSTEAFF.